The 27 T cell receptor beta chains below were found in one sample sequenced in a study of OX40 agonist ivuxolimab in advanced cancers. Using immunoSEQ multiplex PCR, the repertoire was profiled, and TCRdb retains in-frame clones only, with some absent. The data contain around 83,000 clones, 91% of them singletons. This sample comprised CD4+ or CD8+ T cells sorted from blood, obtained in a trial of the OX40 agonist ivuxolimab. The receptors derive from an adult with an advanced solid tumor such as melanoma, head and neck, liver or kidney cancer.

Worth noting for this clone: Other DNA sequences from this sample encode an identical CDR3 as well. This chain joins TRBV5-1 and TRBJ1-5, with D maybe TRBD1 (6 bases). There are 14 residues in the CDR3. Trimming took 0 bases from V and 2 from J, leaving 6 bases between them. Germline lookup yields CDR1 SGHRS and CDR2 YFSETQ. CDR3 protein: CASSLAGGNQPQHF. CDR3 nucleotide sequence: TGCGCCAGCAGCTTGGCAGGGGGCAATCAGCCCCAGCATTTT.

The chain uses TRBV9 and TRBJ2-1; 14 bases match TRBD2. Germline CDR1 SGDLS, CDR2 YYNGEE. Trimming at V came to 6 bases and at J to 6 bases, leaving 11 bases not matched to a gene. The CDR3 contains 17 residues. Written as DNA, the CDR3 is TGTGCCAGCACCAGAGGGACTAGCGGGAGCGTTGGCAATGAGCAGTTCTTC. Residues: CASTRGTSGSVGNEQFF.

The chain links TRBV7-2 to TRBJ2-3; the D gene could be TRBD1 or TRBD2 (5 bases each). Germline CDR1 SGHTA, CDR2 FQGNSA. The CDR3 contains 14 residues. V shed 1 base and J shed 5 bases, with 10 bases lying between them. The CDR3 nucleotides read TGTGCCAGCAGCTTAGGGGGGTCCTTAGATACGCAGTATTTT. This codes for CASSLGGSLDTQYF.

The rearrangement links TRBV28 to TRBJ2-1, with 8 bases matching TRBD2. Germline CDR1 MDHEN, CDR2 SYDVKM. CDR3 size: 17 residues. V was pared by 4 bases and J by 9 bases, with 17 bases of the junction left unmatched. This CDR3 reads CASSYTGPGLVGREQFF. The CDR3 DNA reads as TGTGCCAGCAGTTACACGGGCCCGGGACTAGTGGGCCGTGAGCAGTTCTTC.

The chain recombines TRBV7-9 with TRBJ2-3; no clear D. Germline CDR1 SEHNR, CDR2 FQNEAQ (reference sequence). Trimming cost V 3 bases and J 3 bases, with 13 bases left between them. The CDR3 length is 15 residues. Written as DNA, the CDR3 is TGTGCCAGCAGCTTTAGCCCAGGCATGACAGATACGCAGTATTTT. Translating it yields CASSFSPGMTDTQYF. The full variable domain, rest sourced from reference TRBV7-9 and TRBJ2-3, is DTGVSQNPRHKITKRGQNVTFRCDPISEHNRLYWYRQTLGQGPEFLTYFQNEAQLEKSRLLSDRFSAERPKGSFSTLEIQRTEQGDSAMYLCASSFSPGMTDTQYFGPGTRLTVL.

V gene TRBV19 combines with J gene TRBJ1-5; 8 bases agree with TRBD1. The germline CDR1 and CDR2 sequences are LNHDA and SQIVND (reference sequence). The trim removed 5 bases at V and 3 bases at J, leaving 6 bases unmatched. This CDR3 has 15 amino acids. CDR3 sequence reads: CASSPLTGVNQPQHF. In DNA, the CDR3 is TGTGCCAGTAGTCCCCTGACAGGGGTCAATCAGCCCCAGCATTTT.

V usage is TRBV6-4 and J usage is TRBJ2-1; D is ambiguous. The CDR3 runs to 17 residues. Deletions cut 8 bases from V and 4 bases from J, with 24 bases between. Germline CDR1 is MRHNA and CDR2 is SNTAGT. CDR3 sequence (DNA): TGTGCCAGCGAGTGTCCGAAGATAGAGCTGCTGTACAATGAGCAGTTCTTC. Translating gives CASECPKIELLYNEQFF.

The CDR3 nucleotides read TGTGCCAGCAGCTTTTACAGCGGTAGTTACGAGCAGTACTTC. It translates to CASSFYSGSYEQYF. V gene TRBV6-5 combines with J gene TRBJ2-7; D possibly corresponds to TRBD2 (5 bases). The V gene lost 6 bases and the J gene lost 4 bases, with 16 bases spanning the gap. This CDR3 is 14 amino acids long. Germline CDR1 MNHEY, CDR2 SVGAGI.

The chain employs TRBV18 and TRBJ2-3; the D is unclear. CDR1 is KGHSH, CDR2 LQKENI, per germline. Trimming shortened V by 6 bases and J by 0 bases, and 13 bases separated the two germline ends. The CDR3 covers 15 residues. The CDR3 protein is CASSTTAPSTDTQYF. DNA of the CDR3: TGTGCCAGCTCCACGACGGCACCTAGCACAGATACGCAGTATTTT.

The V call is TRBV6-1, the J call TRBJ1-2, with D unresolved. V was pared by 6 bases and J by 4 bases, with 18 bases between. CDR1 is MNHNS and CDR2 is SASEGT in the germline V gene. CDR3 length: 15 residues. CDR3 loop: CASSPSDPSLYGYTF. Written as DNA, the CDR3 is TGTGCCAGCAGCCCTTCAGACCCTAGCCTCTATGGCTACACCTTC.

V gene TRBV11-1 combines with J gene TRBJ2-2; 11 bases line up with TRBD2. CDR1 SGHAT and CDR2 FQDESV come from the germline V gene (reference sequence). The CDR3 has 15 amino acids. V gave up 5 bases and J gave up 6 bases; unmatched junction bases: 5. CDR3 protein: CASSRVAGGAGELFF. As DNA, the CDR3 is TGTGCCAGCAGCCGAGTAGCGGGAGGGGCCGGGGAGCTGTTTTTT.

This chain joins TRBV5-1 and TRBJ2-5; D is unclear. Trimming left V 0 bases short and J 5 bases short, with 14 bases between. The germline V gene encodes CDR1 SGHRS and CDR2 YFSETQ. This CDR3 contains 15 residues. The CDR3 protein is CASSLGPTRRETQYF. In DNA form, the CDR3 reads TGCGCCAGCAGCTTGGGACCCACGAGGCGGGAGACCCAGTACTTC.

The CDR3 sequence: CASKSDASGDMGFF. In DNA, the CDR3 is TGTGCCAGCAAATCCGACGCTAGCGGGGATATGGGGTTCTTC. The chain has TRBV11-3 and TRBJ2-1, with TRBD2 identical over 9 bases. The CDR3 totals 14 residues. CDR1 and CDR2 from the germline V gene are SGHNT and YENEEA. The junction had 16 bases not matched to a gene; V was cut back by 7 bases and J by 15 bases.

This chain links TRBV10-3 with TRBJ1-3, with no clear D. The germline gives CDR1 ENHRY, CDR2 SYGVKD. The CDR3 extends over 16 amino acids. V was clipped by 1 base and J by 0 bases, with 10 bases between them. CDR3 amino acids: CAISEFGPSSGNTIYF. The CDR3 DNA reads TGTGCCATCAGTGAGTTCGGACCAAGCTCTGGAAACACCATATATTTT.

The chain has TRBV6-7 and TRBJ1-5; 8 bases align to TRBD1. TRBV6-7 is reported as an ORF; its role is uncertain. Trimming removed 3 bases from V and 4 bases from J; junction bases left unmatched: 5. The CDR3 length is 15 residues. The CDR3 is CASSYWDRNNQPQHF. The DNA for the CDR3 is TGTGCCAGCAGTTATTGGGACAGGAATAATCAGCCCCAGCATTTT.

This clone was observed a single time. The chain employs TRBV2 and TRBJ2-7; the match to TRBD2 covers 15 bases. V was clipped by 9 bases and J by 6 bases; unmatched bases: 9. The CDR3 runs 15 residues. From germline, CDR1 is SNHLY and CDR2 FYNNEI. The CDR3 bases are TGTGCCAGACAACCCGGACTAGCGGGAGGGCCCGAGCAGTACTTC. As protein: CARQPGLAGGPEQYF. Together with reference TRBV2 and TRBJ2-7, the CDR3 gives the full variable domain: EPEVTQTPSHQVTQMGQEVILRCVPISNHLYFYWYRQILGQKVEFLVSFYNNEISEKSEIFDDQFSVERPDGSNFTLKIRSTKLEDSAMYFCARQPGLAGGPEQYFGPGTRLTVT.

The chain joins TRBV10-1 to TRBJ2-6, with 11 bases identical to TRBD1. V shed 9 bases, J shed 3 bases, and the junction held 4 bases outside the gene matches. The CDR3 consists of 15 residues. Germline CDR1 WNHNN, CDR2 SYGVQD (reference sequence). CDR3 residues: CARPGQGVGANVLTF. The CDR3 DNA reads TGCGCCAGGCCGGGACAGGGGGTTGGGGCCAACGTCCTGACTTTC.

The genes are TRBV15 and TRBJ2-4; D not certain. CDR3 length: 13 residues. Germline V gives CDR1 LNHNV, CDR2 YYDKDF (reference sequence). V lost 1 base and J 8 bases, leaving 9 bases between the germline ends. The CDR3 region is CATSRGLGDIQYF. In DNA, the CDR3 is TGTGCCACCAGCAGAGGGCTTGGGGACATTCAGTACTTC.

The rearrangement links TRBV10-3 to TRBJ2-2; D is uncertain. This CDR3 comprises 16 residues. In germline, CDR1 is ENHRY, CDR2 SYGVKD. V was trimmed by 2 bases and J by 0 bases, leaving 10 bases between them. Here the CDR3 DNA reads TGTGCCATCAGTGAGACGGCATTTACGAACACCGGGGAGCTGTTTTTT. Its protein is CAISETAFTNTGELFF.

The rearrangement joins TRBV5-1 to TRBJ2-3; D remains unclear. CDR3 length: 14 residues. The germline gives CDR1 SGHRS, CDR2 YFSETQ. Trimming cost V 2 bases and J 5 bases, with 12 bases left between them. CDR3 in amino acids: CASSFQRIIDTQYF. The CDR3 DNA follows: TGCGCCAGCAGCTTTCAGAGGATCATAGATACGCAGTATTTT.

The chain combines TRBV11-2 with TRBJ2-3; TRBD2 might be the D (6 bases). The CDR3 has 16 residues. Trimming removed 0 bases from V and 5 bases from J, with 15 bases in between. CDR1 and CDR2 (germline): SGHAT, FQNNGV. CDR3 nucleotide sequence: TGTGCCAGCAGCTTAGATTTAACGGGAGTAATAGATACGCAGTATTTT. It yields the protein CASSLDLTGVIDTQYF.

The V and J genes are TRBV6-5 and TRBJ2-7; 7 nucleotides line up with TRBD2. This CDR3 comprises 15 residues. CDR1 and CDR2 (germline): MNHEY, SVGAGI. V dropped 6 bases and J dropped 0; count of bases not matched to a gene: 8. CDR3 in amino acids: CASRLGTTSSYEQYF. CDR3 nucleotides: TGTGCCAGCAGGCTAGGGACTACGAGCTCCTACGAGCAGTACTTC.

The chain carries TRBV5-4 and TRBJ1-6; D not certain. The V end was cut by 7 bases, the J end by 5 bases, with 13 bases between. The CDR3 consists of 14 residues. Germline CDR1 SGHNT, CDR2 YYREEE (reference sequence). The CDR3 region has the DNA TGTGCCAGCGGGAGGATAGGAAATAATTCACCCCTCCACTTT. This encodes CASGRIGNNSPLHF.

The chain joins TRBV5-1 to TRBJ1-1; D gene ambiguous. The germline V gene encodes CDR1 SGHRS and CDR2 YFSETQ. Trimming removed 4 bases from V and 1 base from J, with 17 bases in between. The CDR3 totals 16 residues. The CDR3 spells CASSQVAQFGNTEAFF. CDR3 nucleotides: TGCGCCAGCAGCCAAGTGGCCCAGTTCGGGAACACTGAAGCTTTCTTT.

The chain has TRBV7-9 and TRBJ2-3; 15 positions match TRBD2. The V gene end was trimmed by 5 bases and the J gene end by 6 bases; junction bases not matched to a gene: 9. The germline V gene encodes CDR1 SEHNR and CDR2 FQNEAQ (reference sequence). The CDR3 is 17 amino acids. CDR3 in amino acids: CASSTLPGLAGGDTQYF. Written as DNA, the CDR3 is TGTGCCAGCAGCACTCTCCCGGGACTAGCGGGAGGTGATACGCAGTATTTT. Full variable domain (rest looked up from reference TRBV7-9 and TRBJ2-3): DTGVSQNPRHKITKRGQNVTFRCDPISEHNRLYWYRQTLGQGPEFLTYFQNEAQLEKSRLLSDRFSAERPKGSFSTLEIQRTEQGDSAMYLCASSTLPGLAGGDTQYFGPGTRLTVL.

There are a few counts of this clone. The chain joins TRBV19 to TRBJ2-2, with unresolved D. V lost 1 base and J lost 5, with 14 bases in between. Germline CDR1 and CDR2: LNHDA and SQIVND (reference sequence). There are 16 residues in the CDR3. The CDR3 DNA reads as TGTGCCAGTAGTATAGTTAACAGTTACGTTACCGGGGAGCTGTTTTTT. Its protein product is CASSIVNSYVTGELFF.

In the case of this clone: One end of the junction does not line up with germline, which may come from a read error. The chain is built from TRBV10-1 and TRBJ2-3; 11 nucleotides match TRBD2. CDR1 WNHNN and CDR2 SYGVQD come from the germline V gene (reference sequence). CDR3 length: 17 residues. DNA for the CDR3: TGCGCCAGCAGTGAGTTGGGACTAGCGGAAAGCACAGGTACGCAGTATTTT. This codes for CASSELGLAESTGTQYF.